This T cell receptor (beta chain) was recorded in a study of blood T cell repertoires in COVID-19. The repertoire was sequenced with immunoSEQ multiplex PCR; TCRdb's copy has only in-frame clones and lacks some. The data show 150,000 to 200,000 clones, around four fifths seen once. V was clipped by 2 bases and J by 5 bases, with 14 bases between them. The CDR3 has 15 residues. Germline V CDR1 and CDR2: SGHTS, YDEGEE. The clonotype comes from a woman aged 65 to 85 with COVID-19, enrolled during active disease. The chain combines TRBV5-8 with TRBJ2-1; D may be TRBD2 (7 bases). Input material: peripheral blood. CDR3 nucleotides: TGTGCCAGCAGCTTTTGGGGGGGCCAAGACAATGAGCAGTTCTTC. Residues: CASSFWGGQDNEQFF.